This T cell receptor (beta chain) was identified in a study of blood T cells in healthy people across ages. Study-level points and caveats: In the absence of known donor CMV status, changes in expanded clonotypes were possibly confounded.

This clonotype showed up just a few times. The antigen is not known. Between the trimmed V and J ends, which lost 6 bases and 0 bases, there was a span of 11 bases. The CDR3 runs 14 residues. The V gene's germline CDR1 is SGHAT and CDR2 FQNNGV. The second PCR ran about 6 to 12 cycles with a sample-barcoded 5' primer and J-beta primers. TCRdb used MiXCR to reprocess the 5' RACE reads, holding one entry per CDR3 protein. The table has around 1,000,000 distinct CDR3 sequences, about 23% seen once. This same sample was also taken into another study, of T cells of mothers and their children. That work states: Five or six children and their three healthy Caucasian mothers were the donors.

The chain recombines TRBV11-2 with TRBJ1-2, with a tentative D call TRBD1 (5 bases). Sequenced sample: blood. This TCR was sampled from a girl aged 2 to 10 in good health. The DNA of the CDR3 is TGTGCCAGCAGGTTGGGGGTAGCTAACTATGGCTACACCTTC. Translating it yields CASRLGVANYGYTF. Full variable domain (remainder filled in from reference TRBV11-2 and TRBJ1-2): EAGVAQSPRYKIIEKRQSVAFWCNPISGHATLYWYQQILGQGPKLLIQFQNNGVVDDSQLPKDRFSAERLKGVDSTLKIQPAKLEDSAVYLCASRLGVANYGYTFGSGTRLTVV.